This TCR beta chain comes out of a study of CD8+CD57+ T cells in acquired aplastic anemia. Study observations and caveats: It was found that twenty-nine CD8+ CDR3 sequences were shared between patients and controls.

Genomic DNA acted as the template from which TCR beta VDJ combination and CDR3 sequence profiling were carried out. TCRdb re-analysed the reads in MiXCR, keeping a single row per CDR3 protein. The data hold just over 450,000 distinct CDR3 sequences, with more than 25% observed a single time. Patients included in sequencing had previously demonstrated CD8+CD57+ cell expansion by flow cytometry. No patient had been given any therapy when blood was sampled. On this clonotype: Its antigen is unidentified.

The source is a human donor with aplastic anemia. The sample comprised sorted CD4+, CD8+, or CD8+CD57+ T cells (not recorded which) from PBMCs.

The CDR3 is CATHQGRDTTEAFF. As DNA, the CDR3 is TGTGCCACCCACCAGGGCAGGGATACCACTGAAGCTTTCTTT. This chain links TRBV10-3 with TRBJ1-1, with a weak D call TRBD1 (5 bases). V was clipped by 10 bases and J by 4 bases, with 19 bases between them. The CDR3 has 14 residues. Germline V gene lookup returns CDR1 ENHRY and CDR2 SYGVKD.